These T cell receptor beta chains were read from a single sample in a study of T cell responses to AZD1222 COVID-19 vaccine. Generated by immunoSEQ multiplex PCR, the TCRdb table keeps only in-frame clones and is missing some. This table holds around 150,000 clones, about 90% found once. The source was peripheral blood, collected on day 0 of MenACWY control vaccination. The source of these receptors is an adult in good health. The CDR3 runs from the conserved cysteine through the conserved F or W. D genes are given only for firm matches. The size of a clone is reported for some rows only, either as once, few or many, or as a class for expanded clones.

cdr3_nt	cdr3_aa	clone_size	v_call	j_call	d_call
TGTGCCAGCAGCTCGACAGGGGTTCTCCAAGAGACCCAGTACTTC	CASSSTGVLQETQYF	.	TRBV7-2	TRBJ2-5	TRBD1
TGTGCCAGCAGTGAGGACAGGTTCGCTGGAAACACCATATATTTT	CASSEDRFAGNTIYF	.	TRBV2	TRBJ1-3	TRBD1
TGTGCCAGCAGCCGGGACAGGGAGGACACCATATATTTT	CASSRDREDTIYF	.	TRBV11-3	TRBJ1-3	TRBD1
TGTGCCAGCAGCTCCTCGGGACTAGCCAAAAACATTCAGTACTTC	CASSSSGLAKNIQYF	.	TRBV7-8	TRBJ2-4	.
TGTGCCAGCAGCCCCGCAGGGGCAGGCGAGACCCAGTACTTC	CASSPAGAGETQYF	many	TRBV7-3	TRBJ2-5	.
TGTGCTAGTGGTTTGGTCCCAGCCAACTACGAGCAGTACTTC	CASGLVPANYEQYF	.	TRBV12-5	TRBJ2-7	.
TGTGCCAGTAGTACGGGACCCCTCGGCTACACCTTC	CASSTGPLGYTF	.	TRBV19	TRBJ1-2	.
TGTGCCAGCAGTCGACAGGGGGATACGCAGTATTTT	CASSRQGDTQYF	once	TRBV27	TRBJ2-3	TRBD1
TGTGCCAGCAGCGCACAGCTTTCCGGGACTAGCACCGATGAGCAGTTCTTC	CASSAQLSGTSTDEQFF	.	TRBV9	TRBJ2-1	TRBD2
TGTGCCAGCAGCTTAGGGGGTATGGGCTATGGCTACACCTTC	CASSLGGMGYGYTF	.	TRBV11-2	TRBJ1-2	.
TGCGCCAGCAGCCAAACAGGGGGCGCTTACGAGCAGTACTTC	CASSQTGGAYEQYF	.	TRBV5-1	TRBJ2-7	TRBD1
TGCGCCAGCAGCTTGAGTGGTGGGGCCAACGTCCTGACTTTC	CASSLSGGANVLTF	.	TRBV5-1	TRBJ2-6	.
TGTGCCACCAGCAGAGATTGGCCAGCCCGAGAGACCCAGTACTTC	CATSRDWPARETQYF	once	TRBV15	TRBJ2-5	.
TGTGCCAGCAGCCAAGAAGGGGGGCTACAGCCCCAGCATTTT	CASSQEGGLQPQHF	few	TRBV3-1/TRBV3-2	TRBJ1-5	.
TGTGCCAGCAGTTTATCGGGGCCAACCTCGGCAGGGAAGAACTATGGCTACACCTTC	CASSLSGPTSAGKNYGYTF	.	TRBV28	TRBJ1-2	.
TGTGCCAGTAGTGCCTTTGGGACAGGGGGCACCAACGAGCAGTACTTC	CASSAFGTGGTNEQYF	.	TRBV19	TRBJ2-7	TRBD1
TGTGCCAGTAGCATAGACCAGAGCAATCAGCCCCAGCATTTT	CASSIDQSNQPQHF	.	TRBV19	TRBJ1-5	.
TGTGCCAGCAGGGGGACAGGCCAAGAGACCCAGTACTTC	CASRGTGQETQYF	.	TRBV7-9	TRBJ2-5	TRBD1
TGTGCCAGCAGCTTAGCCCCTGGGAACTCCTACGAGCAGTACTTC	CASSLAPGNSYEQYF	.	TRBV11-2	TRBJ2-7	.